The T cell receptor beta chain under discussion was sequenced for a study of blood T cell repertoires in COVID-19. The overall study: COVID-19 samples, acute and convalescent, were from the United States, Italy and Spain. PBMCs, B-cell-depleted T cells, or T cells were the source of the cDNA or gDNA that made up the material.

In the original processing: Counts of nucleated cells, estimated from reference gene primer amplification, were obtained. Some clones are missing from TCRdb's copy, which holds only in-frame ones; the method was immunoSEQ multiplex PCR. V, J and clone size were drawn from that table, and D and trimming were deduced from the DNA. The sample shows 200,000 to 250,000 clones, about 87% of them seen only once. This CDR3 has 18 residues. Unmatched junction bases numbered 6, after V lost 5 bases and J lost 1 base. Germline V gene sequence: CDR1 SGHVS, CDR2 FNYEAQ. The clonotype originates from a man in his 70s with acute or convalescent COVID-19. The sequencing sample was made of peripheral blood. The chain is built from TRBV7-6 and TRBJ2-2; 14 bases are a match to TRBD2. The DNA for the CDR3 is TGTGCCAGCAGCCCCGGACTAGCGGGAGGATTGAACACCGGGGAGCTGTTTTTT. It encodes CASSPGLAGGLNTGELFF. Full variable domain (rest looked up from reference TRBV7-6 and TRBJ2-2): GAGVSQSPRYKVTKRGQDVALRCDPISGHVSLYWYRQALGQGPEFLTYFNYEAQQDKSGLPNDRFSAERPEGSISTLTIQRTEQRDSAMYRCASSPGLAGGLNTGELFFGEGSRLTVL.